These T cell receptor beta chains were read from a single sample in a study of OX40 agonist ivuxolimab in advanced cancers. The data were produced by immunoSEQ multiplex PCR, yet TCRdb's version contains in-frame clones alone and is incomplete. The data show some 19,000 clones, approximately 80% seen once. The sample in question was CD4+ or CD8+ T cells sorted from blood, obtained in a trial of the OX40 agonist ivuxolimab. These receptors came from an adult with an advanced solid tumor such as melanoma, head and neck, liver or kidney cancer. Both conserved end residues are part of each CDR3. Fields, in order: V gene, clone size, J gene, D gene, CDR3 protein, CDR3 DNA. D genes are given only for firm matches. Rows may omit the clone size; those that give it use once, few, many or a size class.

>TRBV7-3|.|TRBJ1-1|TRBD1
CASSLLQGRYTEAFF
TGTGCCAGCAGCTTGCTACAGGGGAGATACACTGAAGCTTTCTTT
>TRBV2|once|TRBJ2-5|.
CASSRTLMDRETQYF
TGTGCCAGCAGCCGGACCCTGATGGACCGAGAGACCCAGTACTTC
>TRBV7-8|medium-sized|TRBJ1-5|TRBD1
CASSLAGQNQPQHF
TGTGCCAGCAGCTTAGCGGGACAGAATCAGCCCCAGCATTTT
>TRBV4-1|medium-sized|TRBJ2-1|TRBD2
CASRRTGGSSYNEQFF
TGCGCCAGCAGGCGGACCGGCGGGAGCTCCTACAATGAGCAGTTCTTC
>TRBV7-9|.|TRBJ2-7|.
CASSLEAPPDYEQYF
TGTGCCAGCAGCTTAGAAGCCCCTCCCGACTACGAGCAGTACTTC
>TRBV28|.|TRBJ2-1|TRBD1
CASSFTQGAYNEQFF
TGTGCCAGCAGTTTTACACAGGGGGCCTACAATGAGCAGTTCTTC
>TRBV7-9|many|TRBJ2-5|.
CASSPSIGSGETQYF
TGTGCCAGCAGCCCTTCAATCGGGAGTGGCGAGACCCAGTACTTC
>TRBV30|once|TRBJ2-3|TRBD1
CAWSPGQGSTDTQYF
TGTGCCTGGAGCCCGGGACAGGGCAGCACAGATACGCAGTATTTT
>TRBV6-5|.|TRBJ2-4|.
CATADRLNKNIQYF
TGTGCCACCGCGGACAGACTTAACAAAAACATTCAGTACTTC
>TRBV30|medium-sized|TRBJ2-7|.
CAWSVPAFSYEQYF
TGTGCCTGGAGTGTACCTGCTTTCTCCTACGAGCAGTACTTC
>TRBV29-1|.|TRBJ2-3|.
CSVEDDWTKSTDTQYF
TGCAGCGTTGAAGATGATTGGACAAAGAGCACAGATACGCAGTATTTT
>TRBV7-1|.|TRBJ1-5|TRBD1
CASSLAGQNQPQHF
TGTGCCAGCAGCTTAGCGGGACAGAATCAGCCCCAGCATTTT
>TRBV27|.|TRBJ1-5|.
CASSLYRASNQPQHF
TGTGCCAGCAGTTTATACAGGGCGAGCAATCAGCCCCAGCATTTT
>TRBV4-3|.|TRBJ2-7|.
CASSQEGRVIYEQYF
TGCGCCAGCAGCCAAGAAGGAAGGGTGATCTACGAGCAGTACTTC
>TRBV10-3|.|TRBJ2-3|.
CAISESDTYTDTQYF
TGTGCCATCAGTGAGTCTGACACGTACACAGATACGCAGTATTTT
>TRBV5-1|medium-sized|TRBJ1-1|.
CASSADRNTEAFF
TGCGCCAGCAGCGCCGACAGGAACACTGAAGCTTTCTTT
>TRBV7-9|.|TRBJ2-5|.
CASSLVWAGRETQYF
TGTGCCAGCAGCTTAGTGTGGGCAGGGCGAGAGACCCAGTACTTC
>TRBV4-3|.|TRBJ1-1|.
CASSQVAWSEAFF
TGCGCCAGCAGCCAAGTCGCCTGGAGTGAAGCTTTCTTT
>TRBV7-9|few|TRBJ1-5|.
CASSYGDSNQPQHF
TGTGCCAGCAGCTACGGTGATAGCAATCAGCCCCAGCATTTT
>TRBV30|few|TRBJ1-5|TRBD1
CAWSPQGDQPQHF
TGTGCCTGGAGTCCACAGGGGGATCAGCCCCAGCATTTT
>TRBV5-1|.|TRBJ2-3|.
CASSSEPDTQYF
TGCGCCAGCAGCTCAGAGCCAGATACGCAGTATTTT
>TRBV7-6|.|TRBJ1-6|TRBD1
CASSRDRGNSPLHF
TGTGCCAGCAGCCGAGACAGGGGCAATTCACCCCTCCACTTT
>TRBV21-1|.|TRBJ1-3|.
CASSKEDPTGQSSGNTIYF
TGTGCCAGCAGCAAAGAAGATCCGACAGGGCAATCCTCTGGAAACACCATATATTTT
>TRBV6-9|.|TRBJ2-7|.
CASSYGAGSSYEQYF
TGTGCCAGCAGTTACGGAGCGGGTAGTTCCTACGAGCAGTACTTC
>TRBV2|.|TRBJ2-7|.
CASSLQGGLYEQYF
TGTGCCAGCAGTCTCCAGGGAGGCCTCTACGAGCAGTACTTC
>TRBV13|once|TRBJ2-7|TRBD1
CASSLAEDRASEQYF
TGTGCCAGCAGCTTAGCCGAGGACAGGGCGAGCGAGCAGTACTTC
>TRBV11-2|.|TRBJ2-3|TRBD2
CASSFAGGPRTQYF
TGTGCCAGCAGCTTTGCGGGAGGGCCTCGTACGCAGTATTTT
>TRBV27|.|TRBJ2-7|TRBD1
CASKQGANSYEQYF
TGTGCCAGCAAGCAGGGGGCGAACTCCTACGAGCAGTACTTC
>TRBV21-1|medium-sized|TRBJ2-7|.
CASTGTSGSSYEQYF
TGTGCCAGCACCGGGACTAGCGGGAGCTCCTACGAGCAGTACTTC
>TRBV28|.|TRBJ2-1|.
CASSYLRQSYNEQFF
TGTGCCAGCAGTTACCTCCGGCAAAGCTACAATGAGCAGTTCTTC
>TRBV4-1|.|TRBJ2-7|.
CASSQEGRPPGDEQYF
TGCGCCAGCAGCCAAGAAGGTCGCCCCCCCGGGGACGAGCAGTACTTC
>TRBV27|.|TRBJ2-7|.
CASSLRHPPYEQYF
TGTGCCAGCAGTTTGAGGCACCCACCCTACGAGCAGTACTTC
>TRBV4-3|.|TRBJ2-1|.
CASSLGGYNEQFF
TGCGCCAGCAGCCTCGGAGGGTACAATGAGCAGTTCTTC
>TRBV30|.|TRBJ2-2|TRBD2
CACLAGGSGELFF
TGTGCCTGCCTAGCGGGGGGATCCGGGGAGCTGTTTTTT
>TRBV11-3|.|TRBJ1-1|.
CASSFPGVAEAFF
TGTGCCAGCAGCTTTCCAGGGGTGGCTGAAGCTTTCTTT